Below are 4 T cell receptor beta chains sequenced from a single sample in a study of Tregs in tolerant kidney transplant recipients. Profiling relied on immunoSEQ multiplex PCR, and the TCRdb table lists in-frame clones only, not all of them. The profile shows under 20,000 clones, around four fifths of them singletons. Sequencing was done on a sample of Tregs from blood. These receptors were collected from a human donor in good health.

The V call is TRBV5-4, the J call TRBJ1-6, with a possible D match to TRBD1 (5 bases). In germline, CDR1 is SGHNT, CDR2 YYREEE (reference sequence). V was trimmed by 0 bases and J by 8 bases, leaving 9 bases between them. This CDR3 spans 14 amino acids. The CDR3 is CASSLDPRDSPLHF. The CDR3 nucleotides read TGTGCCAGCAGCTTGGACCCCAGGGATTCACCCCTCCACTTT.

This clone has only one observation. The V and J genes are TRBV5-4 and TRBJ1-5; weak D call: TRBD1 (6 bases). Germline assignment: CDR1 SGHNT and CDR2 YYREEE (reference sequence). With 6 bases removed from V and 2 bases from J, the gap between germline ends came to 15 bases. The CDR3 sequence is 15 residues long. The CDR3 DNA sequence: TGTGCCAGCATTTTATCCAGGGGTGGCAATCAGCCCCAGCATTTT. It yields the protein CASILSRGGNQPQHF.

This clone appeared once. The chain's CDR3 is CASSEDANYGYTF. DNA of the CDR3: TGTGCCAGCAGTGAAGACGCTAACTATGGCTACACCTTC. The chain uses TRBV6-1 and TRBJ1-2; D ambiguous. This CDR3 is built from 13 residues. Germline V gene sequence: CDR1 MNHNS, CDR2 SASEGT. V lost 1 base and J lost 0, with 3 bases in between.

Here the CDR3 reads CASSLSGTDTGELFF. The CDR3 DNA follows: TGTGCCAGCAGCTTAAGCGGGACCGACACCGGGGAGCTGTTTTTT. The chain combines TRBV4-2 with TRBJ2-2; 7 bases are shared with TRBD2. CDR1 LGHNA and CDR2 YNFKEQ come from the germline V gene. The ends lost 5 bases at V and 3 bases at J; junction bases unmatched: 6. This CDR3 is built from 15 residues.